The 28 T cell receptor beta chains presented below share a single source sample, sequenced in a study of response to subunit inactivated influenza vaccine (dated by TCRdb to 2016 to 2019). The receptor library was made with RT-PCR. The sequencer listed for this sample is Illumina HiSeq 2500. TCRdb reanalyzed the raw reads on its own, using fastp at Q25 for trimming and MiXCR for clone calling, and kept in-frame beta chains. Rows are unified per CDR3 protein, each entry keeping the most common DNA and genes. The sample records about 780,000 distinct CDR3 sequences, around 18% of which are singletons. Roughly a tenth of the sample belongs to the ten largest clones. Specimen: PBMCs from blood, collected around 5 days after vaccination. The source is a man aged 50-60 years who received an inactivated influenza vaccine. Donor details come from another sample of the same person, matched by shared clones.

There are many counts of this clonotype. The CDR3 sequence: CASSTMQGRITTGELFF. CDR3 nucleotides: TGTGCCAGCAGCACAATGCAGGGCCGGATTACCACCGGGGAGCTGTTTTTT. The chain joins TRBV12-3 or TRBV12-4 to TRBJ2-2, with a possible D match to TRBD1 (5 bases). The CDR3 is 17 amino acids. The V and J ends lost 6 bases and 4 bases respectively, with 21 bases between them.

The chain links TRBV7-2 to TRBJ2-1; D gene uncertain. The CDR3 has 15 residues. V gave up 0 bases and J gave up 1 base, with 7 bases separating them. The germline gives CDR1 SGHTA, CDR2 FQGNSA. The CDR3 DNA sequence: TGTGCCAGCAGCTTAGCGGCTCCGTCCTACAATGAGCAGTTCTTC. It is translated as CASSLAAPSYNEQFF.

The chain combines TRBV5-1 with TRBJ2-2; D not resolved. Per germline, CDR1 SGHRS and CDR2 YFSETQ. Trimming stripped 0 bases from V and 6 bases from J, with 15 bases between. CDR3 length: 16 amino acids. The CDR3 loop reads CASSLVAPDQAGELFF. CDR3 nucleotide sequence: TGCGCCAGCAGCTTGGTCGCGCCGGATCAGGCCGGGGAGCTGTTTTTT. The entire variable domain, with the rest obtained from reference TRBV5-1 and TRBJ2-2, is as follows: KAGVTQTPRYLIKTRGQQVTLSCSPISGHRSVSWYQQTPGQGLQFLFEYFSETQRNKGNFPGRFSGRQFSNSRSEMNVSTLELGDSALYLCASSLVAPDQAGELFFGEGSRLTVL.

This clonotype was observed a handful of times. The chain employs TRBV20-1 and TRBJ2-7, with D possibly TRBD2 on 7 matching bases. V was cut by 0 bases and J by 4 bases, with 16 bases left in between. Germline CDR1 is DFQATT and CDR2 is SNEGSKA (reference sequence). The CDR3 sequence is 15 residues long. This chain's CDR3 is CSARDSGGGFYEQYF. Here the CDR3 DNA reads TGCAGTGCTAGAGATTCGGGCGGGGGCTTTTACGAGCAGTACTTC.

In its sample, this clonotype was seen many times. The CDR3 DNA is TGTGCCAGCACCCGTATAAGGGCTGAAGCTTTCTTT. Amino acids: CASTRIRAEAFF. The chain links TRBV28 to TRBJ1-1, with no clear D. Germline loops: CDR1 MDHEN, CDR2 SYDVKM. The ends were cut back, 7 bases at V and 6 bases at J, with 12 bases in the middle. The CDR3 is 12 amino acids. The full variable domain, rest sourced from reference TRBV28 and TRBJ1-1, is DVKVTQSSRYLVKRTGEKVFLECVQDMDHENMFWYRQDPGLGLRLIYFSYDVKMKEKGDIPEGYSVSREKKERFSLILESASTNQTSMYLCASTRIRAEAFFGQGTRLTVV.

The rearrangement links TRBV20-1 to TRBJ1-5; TRBD1 is a possible D gene (6 bases). Trimming shortened V by 2 bases and J by 2 bases, and 13 bases separated the two germline ends. CDR1 DFQATT and CDR2 SNEGSKA come from the germline V gene (reference sequence). CDR3 length: 15 residues. CDR3 nucleotide sequence: TGCAGTGCTAGATCATACAGGGACGGCAATCAGCCCCAGCATTTT. It specifies CSARSYRDGNQPQHF.

This clonotype was seen a few times. The chain combines TRBV7-9 with TRBJ2-1; tentative D call: TRBD1 (6 bases). Germline-derived CDR1 and CDR2 are SEHNR and FQNEAQ (reference sequence). The CDR3 consists of 14 residues. V dropped 3 bases and J dropped 8 bases, with 14 bases sitting between them. For the CDR3, the DNA is TGTGCCAGCAGCTTGCAGGGGCCGTGGGATGAGCAGTTCTTC. This codes for CASSLQGPWDEQFF.

This clonotype was observed a single time. V gene TRBV29-1 combines with J gene TRBJ2-7; perhaps TRBD1 as D (5 bases). V was trimmed by 4 bases and J by 3 bases, leaving 16 bases between them. In germline, CDR1 is SQVTM, CDR2 ANQGSEA. The CDR3 contains 14 residues. The CDR3 sequence: CSVGPLGRDYEQYF. CDR3 nucleotides: TGCAGCGTTGGGCCACTGGGGCGAGACTACGAGCAGTACTTC.

The chain joins TRBV5-5 to TRBJ1-6; maybe TRBD1 (6 bases). Trimming left V 0 bases short and J 10 bases short, with 8 bases between. Germline V lookup: CDR1 SGHKS, CDR2 YYEKEE (reference sequence). This CDR3 comprises 13 residues. The CDR3 sequence: CASSLARGSPLHF. In DNA form, the CDR3 reads TGTGCCAGCAGCTTGGCAAGGGGGTCACCCCTCCACTTT. The full variable domain, its missing parts supplied by reference TRBV5-5 and TRBJ1-6, is DAGVTQSPTHLIKTRGQQVTLRCSPISGHKSVSWYQQVLGQGPQFIFQYYEKEERGRGNFPDRFSARQFPNYSSELNVNALLLGDSALYLCASSLARGSPLHFGNGTRLTVT.

This clonotype was picked up a small number of times. The chain has TRBV7-3 and TRBJ2-2, with 12 bases that match TRBD2. The CDR3 sequence is 15 residues long. Germline trimming cut 3 bases from V and 6 bases from J; bases unmatched to any gene: 2. Germline loops: CDR1 SGHTA, CDR2 FQGTGA. The CDR3 region is CASSFGLAGSGELFF. CDR3 nucleotides: TGTGCCAGCAGCTTCGGACTAGCGGGATCCGGGGAGCTGTTTTTT.

The chain combines TRBV10-3 with TRBJ2-7, with TRBD1 matching over 12 bases. Per the germline V gene, CDR1 is ENHRY and CDR2 is SYGVKD. Trimming took 2 bases from V and 5 from J; bases not matched to a gene: 7. The CDR3 length is 16 residues. The CDR3 coding sequence is TGTGCCATCAGTGAGACATACGGGACAGGGGGCCACGAGCAGTACTTC. Protein product: CAISETYGTGGHEQYF.

This clonotype was counted between two and nine times. J is TRBJ2-2 and V is TRBV5-1; the D is unclear. V dropped 2 bases and J dropped 1 base, with 15 bases sitting between them. Germline V gene data show CDR1 as SGHRS and CDR2 as YFSETQ. This CDR3 has 17 amino acids. CDR3: CASSLPMDGWNTGELFF. DNA for the CDR3: TGCGCCAGCAGCTTACCAATGGACGGCTGGAACACCGGGGAGCTGTTTTTT.

This clonotype was detected only a few times. The gene calls are TRBV29-1 and TRBJ2-1, with a weak D call TRBD1 (6 bases). Germline CDR1 reads SQVTM; CDR2 reads ANQGSEA. This CDR3 has 14 residues. Trimming cost V 4 bases and J 2 bases, with 12 bases left between them. The CDR3 sequence is CSVVRQDPYNEQFF. Here the CDR3 DNA reads TGCAGCGTTGTAAGACAGGACCCCTACAATGAGCAGTTCTTC.

The sample holds a few counts of this clonotype. This chain joins TRBV6-1 and TRBJ2-7; 7 bases line up with TRBD1. The V and J ends lost 6 bases and 3 bases, in that order; junction bases with no gene match: 5. This CDR3 is built from 13 residues. CDR1 is MNHNS and CDR2 is SASEGT in the germline V gene. The CDR3 sequence: CASRESGGYEQYF. The DNA of the CDR3 is TGTGCCAGCAGGGAGTCAGGGGGCTACGAGCAGTACTTC.

The chain recombines TRBV6-5 with TRBJ1-5; D might be TRBD1 (5 bases). The CDR3 totals 16 residues. CDR1 MNHEY and CDR2 SVGAGI come from the germline V gene. Trimming took off 4 bases at V and 3 bases at J, with 16 bases between the two ends. The DNA of the CDR3 is TGTGCCAGCAGTTCGGAGCCGGACAACAACAATCAGCCCCAGCATTTT. The encoded protein is CASSSEPDNNNQPQHF.

The gene calls are TRBV15 and TRBJ2-5, with D uncertain. Germline V CDR1 and CDR2: LNHNV, YYDKDF (reference sequence). V lost 0 bases and J 5 bases, leaving 16 bases between the germline ends. The CDR3 contains 16 residues. In DNA, the CDR3 is TGTGCCACCAGCAGAGATTTCTCCCCAGTTGGGGAGACCCAGTACTTC. Its translation is CATSRDFSPVGETQYF.

This clonotype showed up many times. The chain joins TRBV5-1 to TRBJ2-6; D uncertain. The CDR3 has 17 residues. Germline lookup yields CDR1 SGHRS and CDR2 YFSETQ. Trimming took 4 bases from V and 0 from J, leaving 14 bases between them. CDR3 sequence: CASSLTSGTSGANVLTF. Written as DNA, the CDR3 is TGCGCCAGCAGCCTCACCTCAGGAACCTCTGGGGCCAACGTCCTGACTTTC.

This clonotype has more than one count but fewer than ten. The CDR3 nucleotides are TGTGCCACCAGTGATTACGGACTAGCGAACACCGGGGAGCTGTTTTTT. Translating it yields CATSDYGLANTGELFF. The chain employs TRBV24-1 and TRBJ2-2, with 7 bases lining up with TRBD2. V shed 2 bases and J 0 bases; nucleotides not matched to a gene: 2. Germline CDR1 reads KGHDR; CDR2 reads SFDVKD. The CDR3 is made up of 16 amino acids.

The CDR3 DNA sequence: TGTGCCAGCAGCTTATTTGCCCAGCCCCAGCATTTT. Encoded protein: CASSLFAQPQHF. V usage is TRBV7-2 and J usage is TRBJ1-5; D remains unclear. This CDR3 contains 12 residues. The ends were cut back, 2 bases at V and 7 bases at J, with 6 bases in the middle. Germline CDR1 reads SGHTA; CDR2 reads FQGNSA.

There are many counts of this clonotype. J is TRBJ2-2 and V is TRBV4-3; D remains unclear. Germline assignment: CDR1 LGHNA and CDR2 YSLEER. The CDR3 extends over 15 amino acids. With 0 bases removed from V and 7 bases from J, the gap between germline ends came to 12 bases. The CDR3 here is CASSQDGWVHGELFF. CDR3 bases: TGCGCCAGCAGCCAAGATGGGTGGGTCCACGGGGAGCTGTTTTTT.

This clonotype was observed a few times. The chain joins TRBV5-1 to TRBJ2-3, with a tentative D call TRBD2 (6 bases). CDR1 is SGHRS, CDR2 YFSETQ, per germline. This CDR3 region has 13 residues. V lost 4 bases to trimming and J lost 6 bases, with 12 bases between them. The CDR3 nucleotides are TGCGCCAGCAGCCGGGAGTTGAGGGATACGCAGTATTTT. As protein: CASSRELRDTQYF.

This clonotype has a handful of counts. V and J are TRBV20-1 and TRBJ2-1, with 8 bases that match TRBD2. The germline CDR1 and CDR2 sequences are DFQATT and SNEGSKA (reference sequence). V shed 2 bases and J 6 bases; nucleotides not matched to a gene: 9. The CDR3 covers 15 residues. CDR3: CSARPGTSRSNEQFF. CDR3 coding DNA: TGCAGTGCTAGACCCGGGACTAGTCGTAGCAATGAGCAGTTCTTC.

This clonotype showed up just a few times. The gene calls are TRBV12-3 or TRBV12-4 and TRBJ2-1; D gene uncertain. The CDR3 totals 15 residues. The V and J ends lost 0 bases and 0 bases respectively, with 6 bases between them. The chain's CDR3 is CASSLAPASYNEQFF. CDR3 nucleotide sequence: TGTGCCAGCAGTTTAGCTCCTGCCTCCTACAATGAGCAGTTCTTC.

The chain is built from TRBV28 and TRBJ2-7, with 7 bases aligning to TRBD1. The CDR3 runs 11 residues. CDR1 is MDHEN and CDR2 is SYDVKM in the germline V gene. After removal of 9 bases from V and 8 bases from J, the junction contained 7 bases not matched to a gene. CDR3 bases: TGTGCCAGACCTGAACAGGGGAAGCAGTACTTC. Residues: CARPEQGKQYF.

This clonotype was found many times. The chain employs TRBV20-1 and TRBJ1-4; D is uncertain. The V end was cut by 6 bases, the J end by 8 bases, with 10 bases between. This CDR3 has 11 amino acids. Germline CDR1 DFQATT, CDR2 SNEGSKA (reference sequence). The CDR3 bases are TGCAGTGCCCGGTTCTCGGAAAAACTGTTTTTT. This encodes CSARFSEKLFF.

The CDR3 DNA reads as TGCGCCAGCAGCTTTGACAGGGTCTACGAGCAGTACTTC. Protein: CASSFDRVYEQYF. V is TRBV5-1 and J is TRBJ2-7; 7 nucleotides match TRBD1. Germline V CDR1 and CDR2: SGHRS, YFSETQ. The CDR3 is 13 amino acids. With V trimmed by 2 bases and J by 3 bases, 2 bases remained unmatched. Supplemented by reference TRBV5-1 and TRBJ2-7, the full variable domain reads KAGVTQTPRYLIKTRGQQVTLSCSPISGHRSVSWYQQTPGQGLQFLFEYFSETQRNKGNFPGRFSGRQFSNSRSEMNVSTLELGDSALYLCASSFDRVYEQYFGPGTRLTVT.

This clonotype was seen more than once but under ten times. The V gene is TRBV29-1, the J gene TRBJ2-3, with a tentative D call TRBD2 (6 bases). The CDR3 spans 14 residues. Trimming took 7 bases from V and 0 from J, leaving 14 bases between them. CDR1 and CDR2 (germline): SQVTM, ANQGSEA. CDR3 residues: CSAKGLSSTDTQYF. CDR3 nucleotide sequence: TGCAGCGCCAAAGGACTATCTAGCACAGATACGCAGTATTTT.

The J gene is TRBJ2-7, the V gene TRBV20-1, with 11 bases identical to TRBD2. The germline CDR1 and CDR2 sequences are DFQATT and SNEGSKA (reference sequence). The CDR3 loop spans 16 amino acids. Trimming removed 5 bases from V and 2 bases from J; junction bases left unmatched: 11. The DNA for the CDR3 is TGCAGTGCTCCGCACCCCGGGACTAGCGGCCCCTACGAGCAGTACTTC. Protein sequence: CSAPHPGTSGPYEQYF.